This T cell receptor beta chain was recovered during a study of T cell responses to AZD1222 COVID-19 vaccine. Notes on this clone: The antigen is undetermined.

Overall study results and limits: Only after the peak T cell response were repertoires sampled. Close to half of all spike-specific TCRs reportedly target regions of the variants that are unmutated.

Pooled together were second doses at about 4 or about 12 weeks. In germline, CDR1 is MDHEN, CDR2 SYDVKM. J gave up 5 bases and V 6 bases, and 3 bases lay outside the gene matches. The CDR3 is made up of 12 amino acids. The repertoire was sequenced with immunoSEQ multiplex PCR; TCRdb's copy has only in-frame clones and lacks some. The sample holds roughly 130,000 clones; roughly nine tenths are singletons and the top ten take 4%. The specimen comprised peripheral blood, sampled 28 days after the second AZD1222 dose. The receptor was isolated from an adult who received the AZD1222 COVID-19 vaccine. V is TRBV28 and J is TRBJ2-7; TRBD1 aligns across 8 bases. CDR3 in amino acids: CASRSGGHEQYF. Here the CDR3 DNA reads TGTGCCAGCAGGTCAGGGGGCCACGAGCAGTACTTC. Supplemented by reference TRBV28 and TRBJ2-7, the full variable domain reads DVKVTQSSRYLVKRTGEKVFLECVQDMDHENMFWYRQDPGLGLRLIYFSYDVKMKEKGDIPEGYSVSREKKERFSLILESASTNQTSMYLCASRSGGHEQYFGPGTRLTVT.